This entry lists 27 T cell receptor beta chains sequenced from one sample in a study of blood T cells in healthy people across ages. Combining a sample-barcoded 5' primer with a J-beta primer mix, a second PCR ran for about 6 to 12 cycles. TCRdb itself ran the 5' RACE reads through MiXCR, one entry per CDR3 protein. Of over 1,500,000 distinct CDR3 sequences detected, around 40% appear once; the ten largest clones hold about 21%. Sequenced: blood. The source is a human donor in good health.

V usage is TRBV3-1 and J usage is TRBJ1-1; TRBD1 matches 9 bases. The V segment lost 6 bases and the J segment 6 bases; nucleotides outside the gene matches: 11. The CDR3 runs to 15 residues. Germline V gives CDR1 LGHDT, CDR2 YNNKEL (reference sequence). The chain's CDR3 is CASRPGTGSGAEAFF. CDR3 bases: TGTGCCAGCAGACCTGGGACAGGGTCGGGGGCTGAAGCTTTCTTT.

The V call is TRBV15, the J call TRBJ2-3; TRBD1 is a possible D gene (6 bases). Germline V gene lookup returns CDR1 LNHNV and CDR2 YYDKDF (reference sequence). V lost 3 bases, J lost 5 bases, and 18 bases lay in between. The CDR3 extends over 16 amino acids. The CDR3 loop reads CATSSRQAFFGDTQYF. The CDR3 coding sequence is TGTGCCACCAGCAGCCGACAGGCCTTCTTTGGAGATACGCAGTATTTT.

The V call is TRBV7-9, the J call TRBJ2-7; 7 bases fit TRBD1. The germline gives CDR1 SEHNR, CDR2 FQNEAQ (reference sequence). V lost 4 bases, J lost 2 bases, and 8 bases stayed unmatched. This CDR3 is 15 amino acids long. CDR3 amino acids: CASSSGGSGAYEQYF. CDR3 DNA sequence: TGTGCCAGCAGCTCAGGGGGATCTGGGGCCTACGAGCAGTACTTC.

A word on this clonotype: The germline gene is not matched at one end of the junction; a read error may be the cause. The V call is TRBV7-9, the J call TRBJ2-1; D perhaps matches TRBD1 (6 bases). The CDR3 spans 16 residues. Germline-derived CDR1 and CDR2 are SEHNR and FQNEAQ (reference sequence). The CDR3 protein is CASSLGTYGTHNAQFF. The CDR3 DNA follows: TGTGCCAGCAGCTTAGGAACATACGGGACACACAATGCGCAGTTCTTC.

This clonotype was found a few times. The chain is built from TRBV12-3 or TRBV12-4 and TRBJ1-1; TRBD1 agrees at 7 bases. The trim removed 4 bases at V and 7 bases at J, leaving 9 bases unmatched. The CDR3 spans 14 residues. CDR3 nucleotide sequence: TGTGCCAGCAGTTCACTTACCAGGGGGGATGAAGCTTTCTTT. Amino acids: CASSSLTRGDEAFF.

This clonotype was observed a handful of times. The V call is TRBV27, the J call TRBJ1-2; D is unclear. From germline, CDR1 is MNHEY and CDR2 SMNVEV (reference sequence). The germline V and J ends were trimmed by 8 bases and 5 bases, with 12 bases remaining between them. This CDR3 is built from 12 residues. The CDR3 reads CASFNLPYGYTF. The CDR3 DNA sequence: TGTGCCAGCTTTAACTTGCCTTATGGCTACACCTTC.

The chain has TRBV15 and TRBJ2-5; 10 nucleotides match TRBD1. Germline V lookup: CDR1 LNHNV, CDR2 YYDKDF (reference sequence). V shed 4 bases and J 4 bases; nucleotides not matched to a gene: 6. The CDR3 sequence is 15 residues long. CDR3 residues: CATSNTGTGVETQYF. DNA of the CDR3: TGTGCCACCAGCAACACCGGGACAGGGGTAGAGACCCAGTACTTC. Full variable domain (rest looked up from reference TRBV15 and TRBJ2-5): DAMVIQNPRYQVTQFGKPVTLSCSQTLNHNVMYWYQQKSSQAPKLLFHYYDKDFNNEADTPDNFQSRRPNTSFCFLDIRSPGLGDTAMYLCATSNTGTGVETQYFGPGTRLLVL.

This clonotype was counted ten times or more. The gene calls are TRBV27 and TRBJ2-1; a weak D match, TRBD1 (6 bases). Germline V gives CDR1 MNHEY, CDR2 SMNVEV (reference sequence). This CDR3 has 12 residues. V was clipped by 5 bases and J by 7 bases, with 9 bases between them. CDR3 sequence (DNA): TGTGCCAGCAGTAAAGGGGGAAATGAGCAGTTCTTC. This translates into CASSKGGNEQFF.

As for this clonotype: An end of the junction does not agree with germline; a read error may underlie this. The gene calls are TRBV28 and TRBJ1-4; maybe TRBD1 (5 bases). Germline V lookup: CDR1 MDHEN, CDR2 SYDVKM. This CDR3 contains 15 residues. This CDR3 reads CASSSHQTVNEELFF. The CDR3 nucleotides are TGTGCCAGCAGTTCTCACCAGACAGTGAATGAAGAACTGTTTTTT.

Only a few counts were recorded for this clonotype. The chain links TRBV7-3 to TRBJ2-1; 10 bases are a match to TRBD2. The CDR3 is 16 amino acids. The V and J ends lost 5 bases and 7 bases, in that order; junction bases with no gene match: 11. Germline assignment: CDR1 SGHTA and CDR2 FQGTGA. CDR3 amino acids: CASSLSATSGLNEQFF. For the CDR3, the DNA is TGTGCCAGCAGCCTCTCAGCGACTAGCGGGTTGAATGAGCAGTTCTTC.

This chain joins TRBV4-2 and TRBJ2-6, with 9 bases lining up with TRBD2. Germline V gives CDR1 LGHNA, CDR2 YNFKEQ. There are 17 residues in the CDR3. The junction had 2 bases not matched to a gene; V was cut back by 0 bases and J by 2 bases. CDR3 DNA: TGTGCCAGCAGCCAAGACCCTAGCGGGGCTGGGGCCAACGTCCTGACTTTC. Translated, it gives CASSQDPSGAGANVLTF.

This clonotype was seen a handful of times. The CDR3 region is CASSYLVGTGESAEAFF. CDR3 nucleotide sequence: TGTGCCAGCAGCTATTTGGTGGGGACAGGGGAATCGGCTGAAGCTTTCTTT. The rearrangement uses TRBV7-9 and TRBJ1-1; 10 positions agree with TRBD1. V trimming: 4 bases; J trimming: 6 bases; junction bases outside the gene matches: 14. The CDR3 totals 17 residues. Germline V lookup: CDR1 SEHNR, CDR2 FQNEAQ (reference sequence).

This chain links TRBV3-1 with TRBJ2-4; TRBD1 might be the D (6 bases). Germline values: CDR1 LGHDT, CDR2 YNNKEL (reference sequence). This CDR3 comprises 14 residues. The germline V and J ends were trimmed by 0 bases and 13 bases, with 16 bases remaining between them. CDR3 DNA sequence: TGTGCCAGCAGCCAAGATATAGGGTACAGGGAGCAGTACTTC. Translating gives CASSQDIGYREQYF.

This clonotype has only one observation. A much larger clone differs by one base, so this may be a read error. This chain connects TRBV29-1 to TRBJ1-2; D is ambiguous. Germline V gives CDR1 SQVTM, CDR2 ANQGSEA. The CDR3 totals 12 residues. As DNA, the CDR3 is TGCAACGTTGTTAGGATCTTTAGGGGCTACACCTTC. Protein product: CNVVRIFRGYTF.

This clonotype was found many times. The DNA of the CDR3 is TGCGCCAGCAGCCCTAAAGGGGGAGAGACCCAGTACTTC. It specifies CASSPKGGETQYF. The gene calls are TRBV5-1 and TRBJ2-5, with D possibly TRBD1 on 6 matching bases. The length of the CDR3 is 13 residues. Per the germline V gene, CDR1 is SGHRS and CDR2 is YFSETQ. Trimming removed 4 bases from V and 4 bases from J, with 11 bases in between. Full variable domain (outside the CDR3, taken from reference TRBV5-1 and TRBJ2-5): KAGVTQTPRYLIKTRGQQVTLSCSPISGHRSVSWYQQTPGQGLQFLFEYFSETQRNKGNFPGRFSGRQFSNSRSEMNVSTLELGDSALYLCASSPKGGETQYFGPGTRLLVL.

The rearrangement uses TRBV20-1 and TRBJ2-2, with 11 bases identical to TRBD2. The CDR3 has 19 residues. CDR1 is DFQATT and CDR2 is SNEGSKA in the germline V gene (reference sequence). V gave up 2 bases and J gave up 4 bases; unmatched junction bases: 15. CDR3 region: CSARSFRGIGTSGTGELFF. The CDR3 DNA follows: TGCAGTGCTAGATCTTTTCGGGGTATCGGGACTAGCGGCACCGGGGAGCTGTTTTTT.

The J gene is TRBJ2-7, the V gene TRBV7-8; 9 nucleotides match TRBD1. The junction had 11 bases not matched to a gene; V was cut back by 5 bases and J by 3 bases. The CDR3 loop spans 16 amino acids. The V gene's germline CDR1 is SGHVS and CDR2 FQNEAQ. Written as DNA, the CDR3 is TGTGCCAGCAGCGCAGGACAGGGGATCTTTTTCTACGAGCAGTACTTC. Translation gives CASSAGQGIFFYEQYF.

This clonotype occurred a few times. The rearrangement uses TRBV5-1 and TRBJ2-1; 15 bases are a match to TRBD2. The CDR3 is made up of 17 amino acids. CDR1 and CDR2 (germline): SGHRS, YFSETQ. The V gene end was trimmed by 4 bases and the J gene end by 4 bases; junction bases not matched to a gene: 6. For the CDR3, the DNA is TGCGCCAGCAGCATACGGACTAGCGGGGGGGTGTACAATGAGCAGTTCTTC. Translation: CASSIRTSGGVYNEQFF.

The rearrangement joins TRBV20-1 to TRBJ1-2, with D tentatively TRBD1 (5 bases). The germline V gene has CDR1 DFQATT and CDR2 SNEGSKA (reference sequence). This CDR3 is built from 14 residues. V was trimmed by 4 bases and J by 2 bases, leaving 14 bases between them. The CDR3 protein is CSATVADRNYGYTF. The CDR3 DNA is TGCAGTGCTACAGTAGCAGACAGAAACTATGGCTACACCTTC.

This clonotype was observed a single time. The chain couples TRBV7-2 to TRBJ2-6; D tentatively fits TRBD1 or TRBD2 (5 bases each). V gave up 2 bases and J gave up 8 bases, with 22 bases separating them. CDR1 and CDR2 (germline): SGHTA, FQGNSA. CDR3 length: 18 amino acids. The CDR3 spells CASSLILSPLGESNVLTF. CDR3 nucleotide sequence: TGTGCCAGCAGCTTAATCCTCAGTCCCTTGGGGGAGTCCAACGTCCTGACTTTC.

This chain links TRBV10-3 with TRBJ2-1; D may correspond to TRBD1 or TRBD2 (5 bases each). Germline V lookup: CDR1 ENHRY, CDR2 SYGVKD. The CDR3 runs to 14 residues. V shed 9 bases and J shed 7 bases, with 19 bases lying between them. CDR3 nucleotide sequence: TGTGCCATAAGGGGTCCGGACGAGGGGAATGAGCAGTTCTTC. Protein product: CAIRGPDEGNEQFF.

The genes are TRBV29-1 and TRBJ2-1; TRBD2 agrees at 7 bases. J lost 5 bases, V lost 5 bases, and 9 bases had no gene match. Germline V gene sequence: CDR1 SQVTM, CDR2 ANQGSEA. This CDR3 has 14 residues. CDR3 bases: TGCAGCGTTTGGCAGACTAGCAACAACAATGAGCAGTTCTTC. Encoded protein: CSVWQTSNNNEQFF.

This clonotype has only one observation. J is TRBJ2-1 and V is TRBV11-2; possibly TRBD2 for D (5 bases). The CDR3 covers 15 residues. The V end lost 2 bases, the J end lost 4 bases, and 12 bases lay between the germline ends. CDR1 SGHAT and CDR2 FQNNGV come from the germline V gene. CDR3 region: CASSLSGSEYNEQFF. The CDR3 DNA is TGTGCCAGCAGCTTATCGGGATCAGAGTACAATGAGCAGTTCTTC.

With regard to this clonotype: A junction end diverges from the germline sequence, so it may reflect a read error. This sequence joins TRBV14 and TRBJ2-7, with D perhaps matching TRBD1 (5 bases). Germline CDR1 reads SGHDN; CDR2 reads FVKESK. The CDR3 spans 16 residues. The CDR3 sequence: CASSQGVGPGSYEQYF. Here the CDR3 DNA reads TGTGCCAGTAGCCAAGGTGTGGGGCCAGGCTCCTACGAGCAGTACTTC.

CDR3 bases: TGTGCCATCAGTGAGTCGATGACAGGGTTTCATAATTCACCCCTCCACTTT. Its translation is CAISESMTGFHNSPLHF. The genes are TRBV10-3 and TRBJ1-6, with TRBD1 matching over 7 bases. J lost 5 bases, V lost 0 bases, and 7 bases had no gene match. CDR3 size: 17 residues. CDR1 and CDR2 from the germline V gene are ENHRY and SYGVKD.

This clonotype was picked up a small number of times. The rearrangement uses TRBV25-1 and TRBJ2-5; 10 nucleotides line up with TRBD1. V shed 3 bases, J shed 4 bases, and the junction held 5 bases outside the gene matches. The length of the CDR3 is 15 residues. Per germline, CDR1 MGHDK and CDR2 SYGVNS. The CDR3 sequence: CASSDHDRGLETQYF. CDR3 bases: TGTGCCAGCAGTGATCACGACAGGGGGCTAGAGACCCAGTACTTC.

This clonotype was observed a few times. This chain links TRBV4-3 with TRBJ1-6, with TRBD1 as a possible D gene (6 bases). CDR1 and CDR2 (germline): LGHNA, YSLEER. The CDR3 has 17 amino acids. Deletions cut 0 bases from V and 7 bases from J, with 16 bases between. CDR3 nucleotides: TGCGCCAGCAGCCAAGATCGGACAGTAACACCAAATTCACCCCTCCACTTT. Protein sequence: CASSQDRTVTPNSPLHF.